This T cell receptor beta chain was sequenced for a study of cytomegalovirus exposure and HLA in healthy donors. Study-wide findings and caveats: A few chains tied to CMV proved CMV antigen-specific in vitro.

Note on this clone: Its antigen is currently unknown.

PCR primers comprised 60 Vbeta and 13 Jbeta primers. Method: immunoSEQ multiplex PCR; TCRdb's copy keeps in-frame clones and lacks some. This sample has about 140,000 clones, with roughly 76% found just once. The CDR3 runs to 15 residues. Germline lookup yields CDR1 MNHEY and CDR2 SVGAGI. V shed 2 bases, J shed 5 bases, and the junction held 7 bases outside the gene matches. The chain uses TRBV6-5 and TRBJ1-1; 8 nucleotides align to TRBD1. The clonotype was recovered from a female donor in good health and CMV-seronegative. The specimen was PBMCs. The CDR3 DNA reads TGTGCCAGCAGTTACGACAGGGGCAGAGGGACTGAAGCTTTCTTT. This translates into CASSYDRGRGTEAFF.